One sample yielded the 29 T cell receptor beta chains listed below, sequenced in a study of cytomegalovirus exposure and HLA in healthy donors. Clones were sequenced by immunoSEQ multiplex PCR, and TCRdb holds only the in-frame ones, with some missing. The sample records tens of thousands of clones, over 85% being singletons. Sequenced sample: PBMCs. The receptors originated from a woman younger than 35 in good health and CMV-seropositive.

This chain joins TRBV6-6 and TRBJ1-2; no clear D. V lost 0 bases, J lost 4 bases, and 15 bases lay in between. Germline V gives CDR1 MNHNY, CDR2 SVGAGI (reference sequence). The CDR3 has 16 residues. The CDR3 protein is CASSYSKDEAGYGYTF. As DNA, the CDR3 is TGTGCCAGCAGTTACTCGAAAGATGAAGCAGGCTATGGCTACACCTTC.

A single count supports this clone. The chain carries TRBV28 and TRBJ2-5, with 12 bases matching TRBD1. The length of the CDR3 is 15 residues. The V segment lost 9 bases and the J segment 1 base; nucleotides outside the gene matches: 6. The germline V gene has CDR1 MDHEN and CDR2 SYDVKM. The CDR3 nucleotides read TGTGCCAGTGCCGGGACAGGGGGCCCCCAAGAGACCCAGTACTTC. Encoded protein: CASAGTGGPQETQYF.

The chain's CDR3 is CASSYFSTGSYEQYF. The CDR3 bases are TGTGCCAGCAGTTACTTCTCAACAGGGTCCTACGAGCAGTACTTC. The V gene is TRBV6-6, the J gene TRBJ2-7; possibly TRBD1 for D (6 bases). The CDR3 consists of 15 residues. Trimming left V 1 base short and J 1 base short, with 11 bases between. Germline V gene data show CDR1 as MNHNY and CDR2 as SVGAGI (reference sequence).

This chain uses TRBV6-1 with TRBJ1-5, with 10 bases identical to TRBD1. J gave up 6 bases and V 11 bases, and 7 bases lay outside the gene matches. The CDR3 is 13 residues long. Germline V gives CDR1 MNHNS, CDR2 SASEGT. The CDR3, as DNA: TGTGCCGCCCGACAGGGGGCGAGTCAGCCCCAGCATTTT. Translating gives CAARQGASQPQHF.

The chain joins TRBV10-1 to TRBJ2-3; tentative D call: TRBD2 (6 bases). CDR1 WNHNN and CDR2 SYGVQD come from the germline V gene (reference sequence). Trimming took off 6 bases at V and 5 bases at J, with 12 bases between the two ends. The CDR3 sequence is 13 residues long. The CDR3 protein is CASSPRGVDTQYF. The CDR3, as DNA: TGCGCCAGCAGCCCGCGCGGGGTAGATACGCAGTATTTT.

This clone was found a few times. CDR3 loop: CASSQITTSGGADTQYF. The DNA of the CDR3 is TGTGCCAGCAGCCAAATCACTACTAGCGGGGGGGCAGATACGCAGTATTTT. The chain is built from TRBV4-2 and TRBJ2-3; 13 nucleotides agree with TRBD2. This CDR3 region has 17 residues. V shed 2 bases, J shed 4 bases, and the junction held 6 bases outside the gene matches. CDR1 and CDR2 (germline): LGHNA, YNFKEQ.

This CDR3 reads CASSARSRGRSFLSETQYF. The DNA of the CDR3 is TGTGCCAGCAGCGCAAGGAGTCGCGGGAGGAGCTTTCTTAGTGAGACCCAGTACTTC. The chain links TRBV21-1 to TRBJ2-5; no check of the table's D call, TRBD2, against the DNA was made. TRBV21-1 is classified as a pseudogene. This CDR3 comprises 19 residues.

The V and J genes are TRBV6-6 and TRBJ1-2, with TRBD1 matching 8 bases. V was pared by 5 bases and J by 4 bases, with 0 bases of the junction left unmatched. Looked up from germline, CDR1 is MNHNY and CDR2 is SVGAGI (reference sequence). The CDR3 contains 12 residues. This CDR3 reads CASSGQGYGYTF. The CDR3 nucleotides are TGTGCCAGCAGTGGACAGGGCTATGGCTACACCTTC.

CDR3 coding DNA: TGTGCCAGCAGCTTAGATACAGGGCAAAACGAGCAGTACTTC. This sequence encodes CASSLDTGQNEQYF. The rearrangement links TRBV11-2 to TRBJ2-7, with TRBD1 as a possible D gene (6 bases). Germline V gene data show CDR1 as SGHAT and CDR2 as FQNNGV. This CDR3 is built from 14 residues. The V end lost 0 bases, the J end lost 5 bases, and 11 bases lay between the germline ends.

The rearrangement joins TRBV6-6 to TRBJ2-1; a possible D gene is TRBD2 (6 bases). Germline V gene sequence: CDR1 MNHNY, CDR2 SVGAGI (reference sequence). This CDR3 comprises 15 residues. V was shortened by 7 bases and J by 8 bases, with 21 bases between the two germline ends. Here the CDR3 DNA reads TGTGCCAGCACCCAACCCCGGGAGATTGTCTATGAGCAGTTCTTC. As protein: CASTQPREIVYEQFF.

The sample holds one count of this clone. V and J are TRBV5-1 and TRBJ2-7; 7 bases fit TRBD1. Germline V gene sequence: CDR1 SGHRS, CDR2 YFSETQ. The CDR3 sequence is 14 residues long. Germline trimming cut 5 bases from V and 3 bases from J; bases unmatched to any gene: 8. CDR3 protein: CASRNTGVNYEQYF. CDR3 DNA: TGCGCCAGCAGAAATACAGGGGTTAACTACGAGCAGTACTTC.

V is TRBV6-5 and J is TRBJ2-3; tentatively, D is TRBD1 (6 bases). V was clipped by 6 bases and J by 1 base, with 11 bases between them. Per germline, CDR1 MNHEY and CDR2 SVGAGI. The CDR3 contains 14 residues. The CDR3 coding sequence is TGTGCCAGCAGAACAGGGATCGGCACAGATACGCAGTATTTT. Encoded protein: CASRTGIGTDTQYF.

A single count supports this clone. This chain joins TRBV2 and TRBJ2-7; 11 bases match TRBD2. The CDR3 contains 15 residues. The junction had 6 bases not matched to a gene; V was cut back by 6 bases and J by 2 bases. From germline, CDR1 is SNHLY and CDR2 FYNNEI. CDR3 region: CASRGLAGGTYEQYF. The CDR3 DNA follows: TGTGCCAGCAGGGGGCTAGCGGGGGGAACCTACGAGCAGTACTTC.

V gene TRBV30 combines with J gene TRBJ1-1; D ambiguous. Germline values: CDR1 GTSNPN, CDR2 SVGIG (reference sequence). The V end was cut by 3 bases, the J end by 1 base, with 6 bases between. This CDR3 spans 12 amino acids. The CDR3 sequence is CAWSEGNTEAFF. The CDR3 region has the DNA TGTGCCTGGAGCGAGGGGAACACTGAAGCTTTCTTT.

This clone has a count of ten or more. The rearrangement joins TRBV2 to TRBJ1-5; 10 bases match TRBD1. J was trimmed by 6 bases and V by 6 bases; bases with no gene match: 8. The CDR3 is 15 amino acids. Germline V CDR1 and CDR2: SNHLY, FYNNEI. DNA for the CDR3: TGTGCCAGCAGGAAGACAGGGGGCGGTATTCAGCCCCAGCATTTT. It encodes CASRKTGGGIQPQHF.

This rearrangement joins TRBV6-6 to TRBJ1-1; 9 bases match TRBD1. CDR3 length: 14 amino acids. Germline trimming cut 0 bases from V and 8 bases from J; bases unmatched to any gene: 4. The V gene's germline CDR1 is MNHNY and CDR2 SVGAGI (reference sequence). For the CDR3, the DNA is TGTGCCAGCAGTTACTCTCCGGGACAGGGAGAAGCTTTCTTT. It specifies CASSYSPGQGEAFF.

The chain recombines TRBV5-4 with TRBJ2-7; D is ambiguous. The germline V gene encodes CDR1 SGHNT and CDR2 YYREEE (reference sequence). There are 14 residues in the CDR3. V was shortened by 6 bases and J by 2 bases, with 15 bases between the two germline ends. CDR3 nucleotides: TGTGCCAGCACCAAATTCGAGAGAGCCTACGAGCAGTACTTC. As protein: CASTKFERAYEQYF. Using reference TRBV5-4 and TRBJ2-7 for the parts outside the CDR3, the full variable domain is ETGVTQSPTHLIKTRGQQVTLRCSSQSGHNTVSWYQQALGQGPQFIFQYYREEENGRGNFPPRFSGLQFPNYSSELNVNALELDDSALYLCASTKFERAYEQYFGPGTRLTVT.

The chain uses TRBV29-1 and TRBJ1-2; weak D call: TRBD1 (5 bases). With 6 bases removed from V and 7 bases from J, the gap between germline ends came to 12 bases. Germline-derived CDR1 and CDR2 are SQVTM and ANQGSEA. This CDR3 is built from 11 residues. In DNA, the CDR3 is TGCAGCGTGGTCGACAGTGCTGGCTACACCTTC. Its protein is CSVVDSAGYTF.

The chain uses TRBV7-9 and TRBJ1-6; 7 bases fit TRBD1. Germline CDR1 reads SEHNR; CDR2 reads FQNEAQ (reference sequence). The CDR3 is 14 amino acids. V shed 6 bases, J shed 5 bases, and the junction held 4 bases outside the gene matches. The CDR3 here is CASRSTGNNSPLHF. As DNA, the CDR3 is TGTGCCAGCAGATCGACAGGGAATAATTCACCCCTCCACTTT.

This chain connects TRBV4-2 to TRBJ2-5; the match to TRBD1 covers 8 bases. V dropped 3 bases and J dropped 5; count of bases not matched to a gene: 5. Germline CDR1 and CDR2: LGHNA and YNFKEQ. The CDR3 spans 14 residues. The CDR3 DNA sequence: TGTGCCAGCAGCCACGCAGGGGGCAAGGAGACCCAGTACTTC. Encoded protein: CASSHAGGKETQYF.

The chain recombines TRBV4-1 with TRBJ1-5, with TRBD1 matching over 7 bases. Unmatched junction bases numbered 5, after V lost 1 base and J lost 2 bases. The CDR3 totals 16 residues. Germline CDR1 MGHRA, CDR2 YSYEKL. The CDR3: CASSQATGRRNQPQHF. The CDR3 nucleotides read TGCGCCAGCAGCCAAGCGACAGGGCGGCGCAATCAGCCCCAGCATTTT.

The chain links TRBV30 to TRBJ1-6; TRBD1 might be the D (6 bases). Germline CDR1 and CDR2: GTSNPN and SVGIG (reference sequence). This CDR3 comprises 16 residues. Trimming removed 0 bases from V and 6 bases from J, with 15 bases in between. CDR3 nucleotides: TGTGCCTGGAGTGTTTCAGGGACCAGGGGTAATTCACCCCTCCACTTT. Translated: CAWSVSGTRGNSPLHF.

The rearrangement uses TRBV7-9 and TRBJ2-5; D perhaps matches TRBD2 (6 bases). CDR1 is SEHNR and CDR2 is FQNEAQ in the germline V gene (reference sequence). The CDR3 length is 15 residues. Trimming removed 1 base at V and 3 bases at J, with 12 bases between. CDR3 sequence (DNA): TGTGCCAGCAGCTTAGTGCCTGGGGGGAAAGAGACCCAGTACTTC. Translating gives CASSLVPGGKETQYF.

The V and J genes are TRBV25-1 and TRBJ1-2, with D tentatively TRBD1 (5 bases). CDR3 size: 14 residues. Germline lookup yields CDR1 MGHDK and CDR2 SYGVNS. The V end lost 3 bases, the J end lost 1 base, and 9 bases lay between the germline ends. CDR3 nucleotide sequence: TGTGCCAGCAGTGATGGGCAGGGTAACTATGGCTACACCTTC. It translates to CASSDGQGNYGYTF.

This chain connects TRBV7-8 to TRBJ2-7; 8 nucleotides match TRBD2. This CDR3 has 14 amino acids. Germline CDR1 SGHVS, CDR2 FQNEAQ. V shed 2 bases and J 4 bases; nucleotides not matched to a gene: 4. The CDR3 DNA reads as TGTGCCAGCAGCTTATCTACTAGCGGTTACGAGCAGTACTTC. It is translated as CASSLSTSGYEQYF.

The rearrangement uses TRBV7-2 and TRBJ2-7, with 7 bases fitting TRBD2. The CDR3 has 16 residues. V was clipped by 5 bases and J by 4 bases; unmatched bases: 14. Germline CDR1 and CDR2: SGHTA and FQGNSA. This chain's CDR3 is CASSTSWGGMGYEQYF. CDR3 sequence (DNA): TGTGCCAGCAGCACAAGTTGGGGGGGTATGGGGTACGAGCAGTACTTC.

V and J are TRBV18 and TRBJ2-3; 9 nucleotides match TRBD2. This CDR3 has 15 residues. V dropped 2 bases and J dropped 4; count of bases not matched to a gene: 4. Germline loops: CDR1 KGHSH, CDR2 LQKENI. In DNA form, the CDR3 reads TGTGCCAGCTCACCAGGCGGGGGGGCTTCAGATACGCAGTATTTT. Encoded protein: CASSPGGGASDTQYF.

V is TRBV28 and J is TRBJ2-7; 7 positions agree with TRBD2. The germline V gene encodes CDR1 MDHEN and CDR2 SYDVKM. This CDR3 is 13 amino acids long. The V and J ends lost 6 bases and 0 bases, in that order; junction bases with no gene match: 2. CDR3 in DNA: TGTGCCAGCAGGGGAGGGAACTCCTACGAGCAGTACTTC. Translated, it gives CASRGGNSYEQYF.

The rearrangement joins TRBV15 to TRBJ2-1, with 13 positions matching TRBD2. CDR3 length equals 15 residues. J gave up 8 bases and V 3 bases, and 4 bases lay outside the gene matches. Looked up from germline, CDR1 is LNHNV and CDR2 is YYDKDF (reference sequence). This CDR3 is CATSSTSGGEDEQFF. The DNA for the CDR3 is TGTGCCACCAGCAGTACTAGCGGGGGGGAGGATGAGCAGTTCTTC.